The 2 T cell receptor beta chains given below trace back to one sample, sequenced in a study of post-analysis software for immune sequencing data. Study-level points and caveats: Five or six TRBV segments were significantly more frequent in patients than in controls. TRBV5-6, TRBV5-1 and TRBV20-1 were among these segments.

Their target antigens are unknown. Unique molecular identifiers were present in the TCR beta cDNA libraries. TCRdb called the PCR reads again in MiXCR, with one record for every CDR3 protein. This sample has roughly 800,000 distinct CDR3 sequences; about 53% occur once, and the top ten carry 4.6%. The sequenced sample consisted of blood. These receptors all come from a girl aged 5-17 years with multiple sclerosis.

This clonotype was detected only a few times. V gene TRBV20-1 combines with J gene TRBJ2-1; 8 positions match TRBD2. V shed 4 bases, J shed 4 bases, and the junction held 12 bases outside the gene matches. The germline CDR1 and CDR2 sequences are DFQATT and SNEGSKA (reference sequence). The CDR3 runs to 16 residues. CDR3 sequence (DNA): TGCAGTGCTACGCCCTTGACTAGCGCCCATTACAATGAGCAGTTCTTC. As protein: CSATPLTSAHYNEQFF.

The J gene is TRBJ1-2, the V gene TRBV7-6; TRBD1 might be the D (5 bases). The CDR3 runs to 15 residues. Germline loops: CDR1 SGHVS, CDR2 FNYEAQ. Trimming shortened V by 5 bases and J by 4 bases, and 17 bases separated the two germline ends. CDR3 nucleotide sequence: TGTGCCAGCAGCACCGATTCCGCGGGGGTCTATGGCTACACCTTC. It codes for CASSTDSAGVYGYTF.